Reported below is one T cell receptor (beta chain). The target of this receptor is not known. No per-base quality is available; no much larger clone lies one base away. CDR1 and CDR2, per the germline V gene (reference sequence), are SEHNR and FQNEAQ. The CDR3 has 14 amino acids, counting the end cysteine and phenylalanine. Only the CDR3 DNA is retained, 42 bases long and in frame from the first base. The library came from PCR. The instrument given in TCRdb is Illumina HiSeq 2000. TCRdb handled the public reads itself, with Q25 trimming in fastp and clone calling in MiXCR, and kept productive beta chains. Every distinct CDR3 protein forms one entry, paired with its most common genes and DNA. The sample table holds 9,900 or so distinct CDR3 sequences, of which about 60% were seen once. About 30% of the sample comes from the top ten. This specimen comes from a study of tumor-infiltrating lymphocytes in oesophageal squamous cell carcinoma (dated by TCRdb to 2016 to 2017).

This TCR came from a male donor with esophageal squamous cell carcinoma. Input material: esophageal tumor tissue. The V gene is TRBV7-9 and the J gene is TRBJ2-1; the central 10 bases match TRBD1. The DNA end is a closer match to TRBJ2-7, so the J assignment may be wrong. The nucleotide sequence is TGTGCCAGCAGCTTCATGGGACAGGGGAACGAGCAGTACTTC. It is translated as CASSFMGQGNEQYF.